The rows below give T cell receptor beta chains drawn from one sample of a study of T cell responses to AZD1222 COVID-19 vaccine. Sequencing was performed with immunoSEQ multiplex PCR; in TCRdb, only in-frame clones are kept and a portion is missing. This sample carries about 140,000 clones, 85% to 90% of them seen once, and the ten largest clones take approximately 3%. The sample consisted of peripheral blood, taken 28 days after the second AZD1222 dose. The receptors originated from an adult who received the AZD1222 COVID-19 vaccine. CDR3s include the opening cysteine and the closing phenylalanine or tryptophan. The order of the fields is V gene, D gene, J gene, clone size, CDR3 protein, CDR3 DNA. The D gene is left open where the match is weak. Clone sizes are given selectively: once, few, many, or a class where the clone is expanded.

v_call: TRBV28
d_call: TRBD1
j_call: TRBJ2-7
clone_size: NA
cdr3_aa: CASSLSDRWYF
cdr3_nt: TGTGCCAGCAGTCTCTCGGACAGGTGGTACTTC

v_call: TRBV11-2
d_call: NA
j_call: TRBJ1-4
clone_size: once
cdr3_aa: CASSLFGQEKLFF
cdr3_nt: TGTGCCAGCAGCCTATTTGGCCAGGAAAAACTGTTTTTT

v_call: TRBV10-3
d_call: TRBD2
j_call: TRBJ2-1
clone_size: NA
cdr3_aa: CATAPGTSLYNEQFF
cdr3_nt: TGTGCCACGGCCCCCGGGACTAGCCTCTACAATGAGCAGTTCTTC

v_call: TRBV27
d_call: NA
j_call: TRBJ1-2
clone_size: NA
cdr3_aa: CASGGVNYGYTF
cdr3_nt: TGTGCCAGTGGAGGGGTCAACTATGGCTACACCTTC

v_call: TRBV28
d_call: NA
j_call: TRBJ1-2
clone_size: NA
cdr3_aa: CASRRATLFHRGYTF
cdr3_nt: TGTGCCAGCCGCCGGGCTACTCTCTTCCATAGGGGCTACACCTTC

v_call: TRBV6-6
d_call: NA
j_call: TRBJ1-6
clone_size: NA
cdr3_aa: CASTPRGELGSPLHF
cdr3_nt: TGTGCCAGCACCCCTAGGGGGGAGCTGGGTTCACCCCTCCACTTT

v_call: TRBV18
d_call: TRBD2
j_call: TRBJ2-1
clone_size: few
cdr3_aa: CASSQTSGRAEEQFF
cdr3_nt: TGTGCCAGCTCGCAGACTAGCGGGAGGGCCGAAGAGCAGTTCTTC

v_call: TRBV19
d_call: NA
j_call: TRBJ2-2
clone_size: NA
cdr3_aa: CASSSQAGHFTGELFF
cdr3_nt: TGTGCCAGTAGTTCCCAGGCTGGACATTTCACCGGGGAGCTGTTTTTT

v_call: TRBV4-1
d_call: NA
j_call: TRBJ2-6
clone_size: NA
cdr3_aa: CASSQDRAVSGANVLTF
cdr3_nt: TGCGCCAGCAGCCAAGATCGGGCGGTCTCTGGGGCCAACGTCCTGACTTTC

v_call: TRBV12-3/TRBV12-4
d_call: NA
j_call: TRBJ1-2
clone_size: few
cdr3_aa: CASSLGRSYGYTF
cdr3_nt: TGTGCCAGCAGTTTGGGTCGATCCTATGGCTACACCTTC

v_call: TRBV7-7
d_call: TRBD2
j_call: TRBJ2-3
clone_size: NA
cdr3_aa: CASSLNSGGVDTQYF
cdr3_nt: TGTGCTAGCAGCTTAAATAGCGGGGGAGTGGATACGCAGTATTTT

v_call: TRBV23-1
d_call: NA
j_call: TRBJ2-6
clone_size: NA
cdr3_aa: CASTPPCCKDSGANVLTF
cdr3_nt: TGCGCCAGCACCCCACCTTGTTGTAAGGACTCTGGGGCCAACGTCCTGACTTTC

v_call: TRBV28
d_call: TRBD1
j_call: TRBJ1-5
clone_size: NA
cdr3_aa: CASRQGSQPQHF
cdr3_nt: TGTGCCAGCAGACAGGGGAGCCAGCCCCAGCATTTT

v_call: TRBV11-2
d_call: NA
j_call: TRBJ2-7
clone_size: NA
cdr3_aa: CASSNNPGLKYEQYF
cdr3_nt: TGTGCCAGCAGTAATAATCCGGGACTGAAGTACGAGCAGTACTTC

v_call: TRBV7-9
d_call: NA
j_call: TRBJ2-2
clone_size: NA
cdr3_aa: CASSFPTGGELFF
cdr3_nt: TGTGCCAGCAGCTTCCCGACCGGCGGGGAGCTGTTTTTT

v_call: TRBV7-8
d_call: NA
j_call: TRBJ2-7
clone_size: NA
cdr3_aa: CASSLRSGSGYEQYF
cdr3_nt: TGTGCCAGCAGCTTACGTTCTGGCTCGGGCTACGAGCAGTACTTC

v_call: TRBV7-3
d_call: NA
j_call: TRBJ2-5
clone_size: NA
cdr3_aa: CASSLTPRQTQYF
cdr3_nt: TGTGCCAGCAGCTTAACCCCTCGACAGACCCAGTACTTC

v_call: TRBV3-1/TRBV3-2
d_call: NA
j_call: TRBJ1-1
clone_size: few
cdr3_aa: CASSLGNTEAFF
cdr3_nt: TGTGCCAGCAGCCTTGGGAACACTGAAGCTTTCTTT